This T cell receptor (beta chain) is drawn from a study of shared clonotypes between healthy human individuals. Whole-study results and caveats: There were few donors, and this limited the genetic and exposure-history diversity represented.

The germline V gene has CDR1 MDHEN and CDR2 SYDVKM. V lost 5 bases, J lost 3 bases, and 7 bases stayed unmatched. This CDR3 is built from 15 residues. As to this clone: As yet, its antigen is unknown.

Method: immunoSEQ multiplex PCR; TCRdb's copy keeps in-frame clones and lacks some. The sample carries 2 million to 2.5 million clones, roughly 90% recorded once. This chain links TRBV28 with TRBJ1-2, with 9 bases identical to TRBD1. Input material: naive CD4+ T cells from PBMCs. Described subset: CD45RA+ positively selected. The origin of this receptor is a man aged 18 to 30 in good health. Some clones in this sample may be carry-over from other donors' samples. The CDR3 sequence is CASSAGTGFDYGYTF. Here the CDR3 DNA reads TGTGCCAGCAGTGCGGGGACAGGGTTCGACTATGGCTACACCTTC.